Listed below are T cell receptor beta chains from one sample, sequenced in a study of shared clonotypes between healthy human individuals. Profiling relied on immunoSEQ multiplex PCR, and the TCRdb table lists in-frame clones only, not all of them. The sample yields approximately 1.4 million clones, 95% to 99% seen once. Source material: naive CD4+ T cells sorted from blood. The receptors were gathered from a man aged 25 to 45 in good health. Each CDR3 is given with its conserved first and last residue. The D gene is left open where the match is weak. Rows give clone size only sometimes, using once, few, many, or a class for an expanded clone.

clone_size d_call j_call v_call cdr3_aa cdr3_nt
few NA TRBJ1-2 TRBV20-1 CSASDRPGYTF TGCAGTGCCAGCGACAGGCCGGGCTACACCTTC
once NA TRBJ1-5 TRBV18 CASSPIEEQPQHF TGTGCCAGCTCACCAATAGAAGAGCAGCCCCAGCATTTT
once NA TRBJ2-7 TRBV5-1 CASSAGGPVYEQYF TGCGCCAGCAGCGCAGGCGGCCCGGTCTACGAGCAGTACTTC
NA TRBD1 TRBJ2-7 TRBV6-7 CASSMDRVSGVNEQYF TGTGCCAGCAGCATGGACAGGGTATCAGGAGTCAACGAGCAGTACTTC
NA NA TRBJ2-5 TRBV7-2 CASSLWQGQETQYF TGTGCCAGCAGCTTATGGCAGGGACAAGAGACCCAGTACTTC
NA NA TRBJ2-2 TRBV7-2 CASSPTRTNTGELFF TGTGCCAGCAGCCCTACTAGGACGAACACCGGGGAGCTGTTTTTT
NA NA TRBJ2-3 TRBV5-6 CASSPRWSTDTQYF TGTGCCAGCAGCCCGCGGTGGAGCACAGATACGCAGTATTTT
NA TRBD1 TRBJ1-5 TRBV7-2 CASSRQGSQPQHF TGTGCCAGCAGTCGACAGGGCTCTCAGCCCCAGCATTTT
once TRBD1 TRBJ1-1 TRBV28 CASHRGGRNTEAFF TGTGCCAGCCACAGGGGAGGGCGGAACACTGAAGCTTTCTTT
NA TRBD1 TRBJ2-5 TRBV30 CAWSKGQGFFETQYF TGTGCCTGGAGTAAGGGACAGGGCTTTTTTGAGACCCAGTACTTC
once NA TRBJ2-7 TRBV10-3 CATNPRTEGKEQYF TGTGCCACCAATCCCCGGACGGAGGGCAAGGAGCAGTACTTC
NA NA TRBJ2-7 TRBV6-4 CASIRDIPYEQYF TGTGCCAGCATTAGGGACATACCCTACGAGCAGTACTTC
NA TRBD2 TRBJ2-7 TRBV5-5 CASSLTTSGSFSYEQYF TGTGCCAGCAGCTTGACCACTAGCGGGAGCTTCAGCTACGAGCAGTACTTC
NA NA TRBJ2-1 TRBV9 CASSEFSSSYNEQFF TGTGCCAGCAGCGAGTTCTCCAGCTCCTACAATGAGCAGTTCTTC
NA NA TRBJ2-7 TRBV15 CALETRGSSYEQYF TGTGCCCTGGAAACGAGGGGAAGCTCCTACGAGCAGTACTTC
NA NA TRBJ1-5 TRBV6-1 CASSENRGGQPQHF TGTGCCAGCAGCGAAAATAGGGGGGGACAGCCCCAGCATTTT
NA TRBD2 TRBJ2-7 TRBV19 CASSLAGGGFYEQYF TGTGCCAGTAGTTTAGCGGGAGGGGGTTTCTACGAGCAGTACTTC
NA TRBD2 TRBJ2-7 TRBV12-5 CASGSLFSGTSANTYEQYF TGTGCTAGTGGTTCCCTTTTTTCCGGGACTAGCGCGAATACATACGAGCAGTACTTC
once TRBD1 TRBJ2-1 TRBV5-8 CASRLGWTGTNEQFF TGTGCCAGCAGGTTGGGCTGGACAGGGACCAATGAGCAGTTCTTC
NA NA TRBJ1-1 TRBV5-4 CASSPQYDTEAFF TGTGCCAGCAGCCCCCAATACGACACTGAAGCTTTCTTT
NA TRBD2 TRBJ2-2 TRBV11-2 CASRTPKWKTSGGTGELFF TGTGCCAGCAGGACCCCAAAATGGAAGACTAGCGGGGGTACCGGGGAGCTGTTTTTT
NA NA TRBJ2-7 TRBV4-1 CASSLDPGTTYEQYF TGCGCCAGCAGCCTAGATCCCGGGACAACCTACGAGCAGTACTTC
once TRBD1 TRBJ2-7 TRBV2 CASKQALRTGPHEQYF TGTGCCAGCAAGCAGGCCCTGCGGACAGGGCCCCACGAGCAGTACTTC
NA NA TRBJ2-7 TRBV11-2 CASGQAAYEQYF TGTGCCAGCGGTCAGGCGGCCTACGAGCAGTACTTC
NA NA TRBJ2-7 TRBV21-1 CAGVPHYEQYF TGTGCGGGAGTTCCCCACTACGAGCAGTACTTC
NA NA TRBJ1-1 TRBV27 CASSFVQRTNTEAFF TGTGCCAGCAGTTTTGTCCAGAGAACGAACACTGAAGCTTTCTTT
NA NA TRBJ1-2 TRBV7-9 CASSLLAQGHYGYTF TGTGCCAGCAGCCTCCTTGCTCAGGGGCACTATGGCTACACCTTC
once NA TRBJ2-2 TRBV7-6 CASSLGGARTGELFF TGTGCCAGCAGCTTAGGGGGAGCTCGCACCGGGGAGCTGTTTTTT
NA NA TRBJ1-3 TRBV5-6 CASRLSGADTIYF TGTGCCAGCAGACTTTCAGGGGCTGACACCATATATTTT
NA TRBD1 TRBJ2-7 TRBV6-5 CASSSRRGRSYEQYF TGTGCCAGCAGTTCACGCAGGGGGCGAAGTTACGAGCAGTACTTC
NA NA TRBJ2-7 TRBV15 CATSRDPTSRDEQYF TGTGCCACCAGCAGAGACCCTACTAGCAGGGACGAGCAGTACTTC
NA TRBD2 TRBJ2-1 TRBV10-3 CAISVAGGNEQFF TGTGCCATCAGTGTTGCGGGGGGTAATGAGCAGTTCTTC
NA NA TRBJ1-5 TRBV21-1 CASSSGPDRQPQHF TGTGCCAGCAGCTCAGGACCAGATCGTCAGCCCCAGCATTTT
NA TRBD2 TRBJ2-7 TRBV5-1 CASSPGTSGDYSYEQYF TGCGCCAGCAGTCCCGGGACTAGCGGCGACTACTCCTACGAGCAGTACTTC
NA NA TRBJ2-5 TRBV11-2 CASSYGAETQYF TGTGCCAGCAGTTACGGGGCGGAGACCCAGTACTTC
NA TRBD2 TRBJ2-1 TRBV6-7 CASSYSRREEDEQFF TGTGCCAGCAGTTACTCTAGGCGGGAGGAGGATGAGCAGTTCTTC
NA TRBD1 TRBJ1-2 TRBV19 CASSPGQAKANYGYTF TGTGCCAGTAGTCCTGGACAGGCCAAAGCTAACTATGGCTACACCTTC
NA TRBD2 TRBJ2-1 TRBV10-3 CAISESTSSGEQFF TGTGCCATCAGTGAGTCGACTAGCAGCGGTGAGCAGTTCTTC
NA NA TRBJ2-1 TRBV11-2 CASSPRPMQYNEQFF TGTGCCAGCAGCCCAAGACCCATGCAGTACAATGAGCAGTTCTTC
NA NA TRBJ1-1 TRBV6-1 CASRGKVNTEAFF TGTGCCAGCCGGGGTAAAGTCAACACTGAAGCTTTCTTT
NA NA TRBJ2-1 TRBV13 CASRTVPDNEQFF TGTGCCAGCAGAACTGTACCCGACAATGAGCAGTTCTTC
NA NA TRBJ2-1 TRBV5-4 CASSLGGILSYNEQFF TGTGCCAGCAGCTTGGGGGGCATATTATCCTACAATGAGCAGTTCTTC
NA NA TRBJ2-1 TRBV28 CASRNKPRAYNEQFF TGTGCCAGCAGGAACAAGCCCAGAGCCTACAATGAGCAGTTCTTC
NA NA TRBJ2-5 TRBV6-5 CASSPLPGTLETQYF TGTGCCAGCAGTCCCCTCCCCGGGACACTTGAGACCCAGTACTTC
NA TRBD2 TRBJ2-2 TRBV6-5 CASSRAGLNTGELFF TGTGCCAGCAGTCGAGCGGGGTTGAACACCGGGGAGCTGTTTTTT
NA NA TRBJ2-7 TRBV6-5 CASSLVGSTYEQYF TGTGCCAGCAGTCTCGTTGGGTCAACCTACGAGCAGTACTTC
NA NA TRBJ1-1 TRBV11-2 CASSLLWGSEAFF TGTGCCAGCAGCCTACTCTGGGGTTCTGAGGCTTTCTTT